These T cell receptor beta chains were read from a single sample in a study of blood T cell repertoires in COVID-19. Repertoires were generated with immunoSEQ multiplex PCR, while TCRdb's copy carries only in-frame clones and drops some. The sample includes roughly 100,000 clones, approximately 84% of them seen just once. The material sequenced was peripheral blood. These receptors originate from a human donor in a cohort sampled during active COVID-19. Both conserved end residues are part of each CDR3. D genes are given only for firm matches. Some rows have no size entry. The others give once, few or many, or a class for an expanded clone.

>TRBV5-6|-|-|TRBJ2-3
CASSLVGRTDTQYF
TGTGCCAGCAGCTTGGTTGGGAGAACAGATACGCAGTATTTT
>TRBV6-5|-|-|TRBJ2-2
CASNRGALSGELFF
TGTGCCAGCAATCGGGGGGCCCTTTCCGGGGAGCTGTTTTTT
>TRBV10-3|-|TRBD2|TRBJ2-1
CAISETLAGGMGEQFF
TGTGCCATCAGTGAGACACTAGCGGGAGGTATGGGTGAGCAGTTCTTC
>TRBV4-1|-|TRBD1|TRBJ1-3
CASSQGTGGGGNTIYF
TGCGCCAGCAGCCAAGGAACAGGGGGAGGCGGAAACACCATATATTTT
>TRBV6-7|-|TRBD1|TRBJ2-3
CASSCIRDRDITDTQYF
TGTGCCAGCAGTTGCATCCGGGACAGGGATATCACAGATACGCAGTATTTT
>TRBV18|-|-|TRBJ1-1
CASSPTGRTEAFF
TGTGCCAGCTCACCCACAGGGCGCACTGAAGCTTTCTTT
>TRBV19|-|TRBD1|TRBJ1-2
CASSRPRDRANYGYTF
TGTGCCAGTAGTCGACCCCGGGACAGAGCTAACTATGGCTACACCTTC
>TRBV28|-|TRBD1|TRBJ1-6
CASSFQGAEPLHF
TGTGCCAGCAGTTTCCAGGGGGCGGAACCCCTCCACTTT
>TRBV7-3|-|TRBD1|TRBJ2-2
CASRRTGPGELFF
TGTGCCAGCAGGAGGACAGGGCCCGGGGAGCTGTTTTTT
>TRBV12-3/TRBV12-4|-|TRBD1|TRBJ1-5
CASSTGGDQPQHF
TGTGCCAGCTCAACAGGGGGCGACCAGCCCCAGCATTTT
>TRBV18|-|-|TRBJ2-2
CASSLEGGANTGELFF
TGTGCCAGCTCCCTGGAGGGAGGCGCGAACACCGGGGAGCTGTTTTTT
>TRBV2|-|-|TRBJ2-5
CASSVETQYF
TGTGCCAGCAGCGTAGAGACCCAGTACTTC
>TRBV7-9|-|TRBD1|TRBJ2-7
CASSLTDRGEQYF
TGTGCCAGCAGCTTAACGGACAGGGGCGAGCAGTACTTC
>TRBV7-2|-|TRBD2|TRBJ2-3
CASSFSGGRLSTDTQYF
TGTGCCAGCAGCTTTAGCGGGGGCCGGCTCAGCACAGATACGCAGTATTTT
>TRBV5-1|-|TRBD1|TRBJ2-7
CASSLEGQGNEQYF
TGCGCCAGCAGCTTGGAGGGACAGGGGAACGAGCAGTACTTC
>TRBV6-4|-|TRBD1|TRBJ1-2
CASSTTQGGYGYTF
TGTGCCAGCAGCACTACACAGGGGGGCTATGGCTACACCTTC
>TRBV6-1|-|TRBD1|TRBJ1-2
CASSEWRTGLGDGYTF
TGTGCCAGCAGTGAATGGAGGACAGGGCTAGGGGATGGCTACACCTTC
>TRBV6-6|-|-|TRBJ1-1
CASSPGLGNTEAFF
TGTGCCAGCAGTCCCGGGTTAGGGAACACTGAAGCTTTCTTT
>TRBV4-1|many|-|TRBJ2-7
CASSPAWGDSHEQYF
TGCGCCAGCAGCCCCGCTTGGGGGGACAGCCACGAGCAGTACTTC
>TRBV19|-|TRBD1|TRBJ1-2
CASRTTGSLVDGYTF
TGTGCCAGTAGAACGACAGGGTCCCTTGTGGACGGCTACACCTTC
>TRBV19|-|TRBD1|TRBJ1-5
CASSIRINPPTRQGPGQPQHF
TGTGCCAGTAGTATCCGTATCAACCCCCCCACCAGACAGGGCCCCGGGCAGCCCCAGCATTTT
>TRBV5-1|-|TRBD1|TRBJ2-7
CASSSGGANYEQYF
TGCGCCAGCAGTTCAGGGGGCGCGAACTACGAGCAGTACTTC
>TRBV9|-|TRBD2|TRBJ2-3
CASRDLGTSEITDTQYF
TGTGCCAGCAGAGACCTTGGGACTAGCGAAATCACAGATACGCAGTATTTT
>TRBV9|-|-|TRBJ1-3
CASSAAPGGNSGNTIYF
TGTGCCAGCAGCGCGGCCCCCGGGGGGAACTCTGGAAACACCATATATTTT
>TRBV6-6|-|TRBD2|TRBJ2-7
CASSYPPGGGQDEQYF
TGTGCCAGCAGTTACCCCCCCGGGGGGGGGCAAGACGAGCAGTACTTC
>TRBV24-1|-|TRBD1|TRBJ2-1
CATSEGTGRDEQFF
TGTGCCACCAGTGAGGGGACAGGGCGTGATGAGCAGTTCTTC
>TRBV6-5|-|-|TRBJ1-1
CASSSGTLNTEAFF
TGTGCCAGCAGTTCTGGGACATTGAACACTGAAGCTTTCTTT
>TRBV5-4|-|-|TRBJ2-7
CASSSSHTPAALQYF
TGTGCCAGCAGCTCGTCACACACACCGGCGGCTTTGCAGTACTTC
>TRBV28|-|-|TRBJ1-1
CASSEDSLNTEAFF
TGTGCCAGCAGTGAGGACTCTTTGAACACTGAAGCTTTCTTT
>TRBV5-1|-|TRBD1|TRBJ2-1
CASSLLGGTGGSEQFF
TGCGCCAGCAGCTTGTTGGGCGGGACAGGGGGGAGTGAGCAGTTCTTC
>TRBV19|-|TRBD1|TRBJ2-7
CASSLRQGTSYEQYF
TGTGCCAGTAGTCTCCGACAGGGAACCTCCTACGAGCAGTACTTC
>TRBV6-6|-|TRBD1|TRBJ1-1
CASSLGQGQDEAFF
TGTGCCAGCAGTCTCGGACAGGGCCAAGATGAAGCTTTCTTT
>TRBV28|-|-|TRBJ1-3
CASSLFSVLGYRPEESGNTIYF
TGTGCCAGCAGTTTATTTAGCGTCCTGGGATATAGACCGGAGGAGTCTGGAAACACCATATATTTT
>TRBV6-5|-|-|TRBJ1-3
CASSSSGGGMNTIYF
TGTGCCAGCAGTTCCTCCGGGGGGGGGATGAACACCATATATTTT
>TRBV24-1|-|TRBD1|TRBJ1-2
CATSDYNRGRSGGYTF
TGTGCCACCAGTGATTACAACAGGGGGCGATCAGGCGGCTACACCTTC
>TRBV5-1|-|TRBD1|TRBJ2-1
CASSHNRGTVWNEQFF
TGCGCCAGCAGTCACAACAGGGGGACGGTTTGGAATGAGCAGTTCTTC
>TRBV3-1/TRBV3-2|-|TRBD1|TRBJ2-7
CASSRQGAFEQYF
TGTGCCAGCAGCCGACAGGGGGCTTTTGAGCAGTACTTC
>TRBV27|once|-|TRBJ2-5
CASSLSLGSGQETQYF
TGTGCCAGCAGTTTATCCCTGGGGAGTGGACAAGAGACCCAGTACTTC
>TRBV12-3/TRBV12-4|-|-|TRBJ2-2
CASSPNTGELFF
TGTGCCAGCAGTCCAAACACCGGGGAGCTGTTTTTT
>TRBV2|once|-|TRBJ1-6
CASTGKQSSYNSPLHF
TGTGCCAGCACAGGCAAGCAAAGCTCCTATAATTCACCCCTCCACTTT
>TRBV29-1|-|-|TRBJ1-2
CSVEDTVSEYGYTF
TGCAGCGTTGAAGACACAGTGTCGGAATATGGCTACACCTTC
>TRBV12-3/TRBV12-4|-|-|TRBJ1-2
CASHGQNYGYTF
TGTGCCAGCCATGGCCAGAACTATGGCTACACCTTC
>TRBV4-1|-|-|TRBJ1-1
CASSQDVTGLTVEAFF
TGCGCCAGCAGCCAAGATGTCACAGGGTTAACAGTTGAAGCTTTCTTT
>TRBV25-1|-|TRBD2|TRBJ2-1
CASSDLAATNEQFF
TGTGCCAGCAGTGATCTAGCGGCTACCAATGAGCAGTTCTTC
>TRBV5-5|-|TRBD1|TRBJ1-1
CASSADRGRTEAFF
TGTGCCAGCAGCGCGGACAGGGGTCGCACTGAAGCTTTCTTT
>TRBV21-1|few|-|TRBJ1-3
CASSGRDRERVPSGNTIYF
TGTGCCAGCAGCGGACGGGACAGGGAAAGGGTTCCCTCTGGAAACACCATATATTTT
>TRBV15|-|-|TRBJ2-3
CATSRGGSTDTQYF
TGTGCCACCAGCAGAGGCGGGAGCACAGATACGCAGTATTTT
>TRBV19|-|TRBD1|TRBJ2-7
CATKKTGGKNEQYF
TGTGCCACAAAGAAGACAGGGGGGAAGAACGAGCAGTACTTC
>TRBV11-2|-|-|TRBJ1-4
CASSHVHTQGTNEKLFF
TGTGCCAGCAGCCATGTCCACACCCAGGGAACTAATGAAAAACTGTTTTTT
>TRBV7-2|-|-|TRBJ1-3
CASSLVSAMSSGNTIYF
TGTGCCAGCAGCTTAGTCTCCGCAATGAGCTCTGGAAACACCATATATTTT
>TRBV13|-|TRBD2|TRBJ2-2
CASSSPIAGGPGELFF
TGTGCCAGCAGCTCCCCCATAGCGGGAGGACCCGGGGAGCTGTTTTTT
>TRBV7-3|-|TRBD1|TRBJ2-2
CASSPQGAANTGELFF
TGTGCCAGCAGCCCTCAGGGGGCGGCGAACACCGGGGAGCTGTTTTTT
>TRBV6-5|-|-|TRBJ2-7
CASSYRPFPWTKYF
TGTGCCAGCAGTTATCGCCCCTTCCCTTGGACAAAGTACTTC
>TRBV28|few|TRBD1|TRBJ1-5
CATGQGIDQPQHF
TGTGCCACCGGACAGGGGATCGATCAGCCCCAGCATTTT
>TRBV28|once|-|TRBJ2-3
CASSLRTASFSTDTQYF
TGTGCCAGCAGTTTACGGACTGCCTCTTTTAGCACAGATACGCAGTATTTT
>TRBV5-4|-|TRBD2|TRBJ2-3
CASSTQRGTTDTQYF
TGTGCCAGCAGCACCCAGCGGGGAACCACAGATACGCAGTATTTT
>TRBV19|-|-|TRBJ2-7
CASSIRGSDEQYF
TGTGCCAGTAGTATAAGGGGGTCGGACGAGCAGTACTTC
>TRBV20-1|-|-|TRBJ2-7
CSASTGAGYEQYF
TGCAGTGCTAGTACTGGGGCTGGGTACGAGCAGTACTTC